This T cell receptor beta chain was retrieved from a study of Ad26.COV2.S vaccination and SARS-CoV-2 variants. Background on the study: Ad26.COV2.S was injected intramuscularly once or twice, 56 days apart.

Sequencing was performed with immunoSEQ multiplex PCR; in TCRdb, only in-frame clones are kept and a portion is missing. This repertoire shows over 400,000 clones, roughly 87% found once; its top ten account for about 4.5%. The treatment was: about 20 received Ad26.COV2.S at low or high dose, single or two shots; about 5 received placebo; per-sample allocation not given. Vaccine and placebo recipients were sampled on day 63 after the first injection. Germline values: CDR1 SGHTS, CDR2 YDEGEE. The CDR3 contains 12 residues. V was shortened by 4 bases and J by 5 bases, with 9 bases between the two germline ends.

The origin of this receptor is a person between 18 and 60 years old who received the Ad26.COV2.S COVID-19 vaccine or a placebo. This chain uses TRBV5-8 with TRBJ1-2; D might be TRBD1 (6 bases). Material: peripheral blood, obtained in a trial of Ad26.COV2.S vaccine versus placebo. The CDR3 sequence is CASSGTIYGYTF. CDR3 sequence (DNA): TGTGCCAGCAGCGGGACAATATATGGCTACACCTTC.